This TCR beta chain was observed in a study of read filtering for tumor transcriptome and immune sequencing (dated by TCRdb to about 2020). Notes on the research overall: Of the patients in the cohort, about 17 were male and 11 to 15 were female, and their mean age was about 68 years, with a range of about 40 to 85. Under revised international staging, fewer than ten patients fell into R-ISS I, around 15 into R-ISS II and 7 into R-ISS III. Whole-transcriptome libraries were prepared with the TruSeq RNA Access Library Prep Kit after DNase treatment. Per sample, about 3.5 to 10.27 million TCR-region mapped reads were obtained with IR-seq, compared with only roughly 85 to 1273 with RNA-seq. Using the same bone marrow samples, the study ran both targeted immune repertoire sequencing and bulk whole-transcriptome sequencing and then compared the TCR repertoires from each method. As a main aim, a read-filtering strategy for immune repertoire data was addressed, with the specific question being whether clonotypes supported by a single read should be removed. Study-wide conclusions, independent of this receptor: Single-read clonotypes made up around 86% of clonotypes but only 3% to 4.5% of total reads in IR-seq, compared with roughly 70% of clonotypes and approximately 40% of reads in RNA-seq. Compared with RNA-seq, IR-seq captured clonotypes at much higher depth and more reliably, and a smaller IR-seq throughput was enough to identify most shared clonotypes. The sorted CD138-negative fraction was a mixed bone marrow immune population, not purified T cells. When single-read clonotypes were removed, the proportions of shared clonotypes in IR-seq and RNA-seq correlated more strongly.

The CDR3 has 17 amino acids, counting the end cysteine and phenylalanine. The retained sequence is limited to the CDR3, 51 bases, with the frame set at the first base. As encoded in the germline V gene, CDR1 is KGHDR while CDR2 is SFDVKD. From V the trimming removes 7 bases and from J it removes 6 bases, while the gene matches leave 14 bases of the junction unaccounted for. Bone marrow was sampled from every patient at the time of active disease. Ficoll-Hypaque density gradient centrifugation was used to isolate bone marrow mononuclear cells. CD138-negative cells were obtained by negative selection after labeling with CD138 magnetic microbeads on a MACS separator, removing myeloma plasma cells. Flow cytometry on an Attune NxT with CD138 antibodies was used to check the purity of the isolated cells. TRIzol reagent was used to extract total RNA, and a NanoDrop spectrophotometer was used to quantify the extracted RNA. Paired RNA-seq and IR-seq were performed on each patient's CD138-negative bone marrow sample.

The Immunoverse kit was used to build TCR libraries from 400 ng RNA, with molecular barcoded adaptors covering alpha/delta and beta/gamma chains. TCR library preparation was performed with the same RNA that was used for transcriptome sequencing. An Illumina HiSeq 4000 with 2 x 150 cycles was used to sequence the TCR libraries. Per the authors' processing: MiXCR aligned TCR reads to human V, D, J and C references and assembled the aligned reads into CDR3 clonotypes, with quality filtering and error correction included. The tcR package in R was used to analyze clonotype counts and gene usage diversity. For inspection of raw mapping reads, RNA-seq reads were mapped by STAR aligner version 2.5.3a onto GRCh37 of the human genome. To test how sequencing depth affects detected clonotypes, IR-seq fastq files were randomly downsampled with Seqtk 1.3. TCRdb reprocessing: public reads trimmed at Q25 with fastp, clones called with MiXCR, in-frame beta chains kept. Under each unique CDR3 protein, matching rows form one entry showing the most common genes and DNA. TCRdb, rather than the study authors, made the V and J calls. The table for this sample lists 35,000 to 45,000 distinct CDR3 sequences; roughly 15% of them were counted only once. The ten largest clonotypes hold roughly 35% of the sample.

This clonotype has just a few counts. Which antigen it targets is not known. No much larger clone is present one base from it, and per-base qualities are unavailable. The chain couples TRBV24-1 to TRBJ2-1, with 10 bases matching TRBD2. Sequencing input: a population of CD138-negative cells sorted from bone marrow. What this sample's cell subset or site label stands for: bone marrow mononuclear cells depleted of CD138+ plasma/myeloma cells by negative magnetic selection. This clonotype originated in a donor at least 40 years old with multiple myeloma. The CDR3 protein is CATSGRGKASGSNEQFF. The nucleotide sequence reads TGTGCCACCAGCGGGAGGGGGAAGGCTAGCGGGAGCAATGAGCAGTTCTTC.